The 26 T cell receptor beta chains in this list originate from one sample, sequenced in a study of chemoradiotherapy in HPV16-positive cancers. The protocol was immunoSEQ multiplex PCR, while the TCRdb copy is restricted to in-frame clones and leaves out a portion. This sample has 12,000 or so clones, with 85% to 90% found just once. The sample in question was blood, obtained from a patient who underwent chemoradiotherapy. The source of these receptors is a human donor with HPV-associated anogenital cancer.

The V call is TRBV11-2, the J call TRBJ2-3; D unclear. Germline assignment: CDR1 SGHAT and CDR2 FQNNGV. V was trimmed by 5 bases and J by 3 bases, leaving 12 bases between them. The CDR3 length is 14 residues. The CDR3 DNA sequence: TGTGCCAGCAGCCTAAGGCGGTTAACAGATACGCAGTATTTT. Protein sequence: CASSLRRLTDTQYF.

The gene calls are TRBV7-2 and TRBJ1-4; TRBD1 is a possible D gene (5 bases). The CDR3 runs 15 residues. The V end lost 2 bases, the J end lost 4 bases, and 11 bases lay between the germline ends. CDR1 SGHTA and CDR2 FQGNSA come from the germline V gene. CDR3 DNA: TGTGCCAGCAGCTTAAGTGGGGGGGATAATGAAAAACTGTTTTTT. As protein: CASSLSGGDNEKLFF.

About this clone: At one boundary the junction diverges from the germline segment, which might be a read error. This rearrangement joins TRBV10-1 to TRBJ1-3; weak D call: TRBD1 (6 bases). Germline assignment: CDR1 WNHNN and CDR2 SYGVQD (reference sequence). The CDR3 is made up of 18 amino acids. CDR3 amino acids: CASSLGDTQSYPGNTIYF. CDR3 DNA: TGCGCCAGCAGCCTTGGGGACACCCAGAGCTATCCTGGTAACACCATATATTTT.

This chain joins TRBV4-1 and TRBJ2-1; 11 nucleotides agree with TRBD2. The junction had 10 bases not matched to a gene; V was cut back by 0 bases and J by 0 bases. The CDR3 extends over 20 amino acids. The germline V gene encodes CDR1 MGHRA and CDR2 YSYEKL. The CDR3 bases are TGCGCCAGCAGCCAAGATCAAGATAGCGGGGGGGTATACTCCTACAATGAGCAGTTCTTC. It codes for CASSQDQDSGGVYSYNEQFF.

The chain uses TRBV5-1 and TRBJ2-7; the D is unclear. Between the trimmed V and J ends, which lost 0 bases and 5 bases, there was a span of 12 bases. Germline values: CDR1 SGHRS, CDR2 YFSETQ. This CDR3 spans 14 amino acids. This chain's CDR3 is CASSLEGPRHEQYF. The CDR3, as DNA: TGCGCCAGCAGCTTGGAGGGCCCCAGACACGAGCAGTACTTC.

V is TRBV5-1 and J is TRBJ2-7; a possible D gene is TRBD1 (6 bases). CDR1 and CDR2 from the germline V gene are SGHRS and YFSETQ. The length of the CDR3 is 15 residues. With 0 bases removed from V and 3 bases from J, the gap between germline ends came to 13 bases. The CDR3 sequence: CASSLGSRDNYEQYF. CDR3 DNA: TGCGCCAGCAGCTTGGGGAGTCGGGACAACTACGAGCAGTACTTC.

The V call is TRBV5-6, the J call TRBJ2-7, with D possibly being TRBD1 (6 bases). Germline V lookup: CDR1 SGHDT, CDR2 YYEEEE. The length of the CDR3 is 14 residues. Trimming took 0 bases from V and 9 from J, leaving 16 bases between them. The chain's CDR3 is CASSLVVSGERQYF. In DNA form, the CDR3 reads TGTGCCAGCAGCTTGGTTGTTTCAGGGGAAAGGCAGTACTTC. The whole variable domain, filled in from reference TRBV5-6 and TRBJ2-7, reads DAGVTQSPTHLIKTRGQQVTLRCSPKSGHDTVSWYQQALGQGPQFIFQYYEEEERQRGNFPDRFSGHQFPNYSSELNVNALLLGDSALYLCASSLVVSGERQYFGPGTRLTVT.

This clone was seen a few times. The V call is TRBV5-1, the J call TRBJ1-4, with D unclear. Germline V gives CDR1 SGHRS, CDR2 YFSETQ. Trimming removed 0 bases at V and 3 bases at J, with 6 bases between. The CDR3 contains 14 residues. The CDR3: CASSLEQANEKLFF. DNA of the CDR3: TGCGCCAGCAGCTTGGAGCAGGCTAATGAAAAACTGTTTTTT.

The chain carries TRBV5-8 and TRBJ1-3, with 11 nucleotides matching TRBD1. Germline values: CDR1 SGHTS, CDR2 YDEGEE. This CDR3 region has 17 residues. With 1 base clipped from V and 2 bases from J, the junction kept 5 bases outside the gene matches. The CDR3 protein is CASSLQGQGAPGNTIYF. DNA for the CDR3: TGTGCCAGCAGCTTGCAAGGACAGGGGGCGCCTGGAAACACCATATATTTT.

The V call is TRBV2, the J call TRBJ2-7, with D perhaps being TRBD1 or TRBD2 (5 bases each). V gave up 7 bases and J gave up 5 bases, with 15 bases separating them. This CDR3 is built from 13 residues. The germline V gene has CDR1 SNHLY and CDR2 FYNNEI. The CDR3 nucleotides read TGTGCCAGCAAAGCGTCAGGGAGCGACGAGCAGTACTTC. Amino acid sequence: CASKASGSDEQYF. The full variable domain, rest sourced from reference TRBV2 and TRBJ2-7, is EPEVTQTPSHQVTQMGQEVILRCVPISNHLYFYWYRQILGQKVEFLVSFYNNEISEKSEIFDDQFSVERPDGSNFTLKIRSTKLEDSAMYFCASKASGSDEQYFGPGTRLTVT.

The gene calls are TRBV10-2 and TRBJ2-7; D gene uncertain. Germline lookup yields CDR1 WSHSY and CDR2 SAAADI. Deletions cut 2 bases from V and 0 bases from J, with 11 bases between. The CDR3 runs to 15 residues. The CDR3 spells CASSEGWVSSYEQYF. In nucleotides, the CDR3 is TGCGCCAGCAGTGAGGGGTGGGTAAGCTCCTACGAGCAGTACTTC.

The sample holds a few counts of this clone. V usage is TRBV28 and J usage is TRBJ1-2; D unclear. Looked up from germline, CDR1 is MDHEN and CDR2 is SYDVKM. The CDR3 spans 12 residues. Deletions cut 3 bases from V and 8 bases from J, with 10 bases between. CDR3 protein: CASSLNSRGYTF. CDR3 coding DNA: TGTGCCAGCAGTTTGAACAGCCGGGGCTACACCTTC.

V and J are TRBV5-5 and TRBJ1-2, with D uncertain. The CDR3 extends over 17 amino acids. The V end was cut by 0 bases, the J end by 7 bases, with 22 bases between. Per the germline V gene, CDR1 is SGHKS and CDR2 is YYEKEE (reference sequence). The CDR3 loop reads CASSLDVLGGRRFGYTF. The CDR3 DNA sequence: TGTGCCAGCAGCTTGGATGTACTAGGCGGACGGCGGTTTGGCTACACCTTC.

V and J are TRBV18 and TRBJ2-1; perhaps TRBD2 as D (6 bases). The CDR3 sequence is 16 residues long. CDR1 KGHSH and CDR2 LQKENI come from the germline V gene. The V end was cut by 2 bases, the J end by 1 base, with 12 bases between. CDR3 nucleotides: TGTGCCAGCTCACCAGCGGCGGGGAGGTCCTACAATGAGCAGTTCTTC. It translates to CASSPAAGRSYNEQFF.

This sequence joins TRBV9 and TRBJ2-5; 7 bases map to TRBD1. V lost 7 bases and J lost 4; bases outside the gene matches: 10. The CDR3 runs to 14 residues. CDR1 and CDR2 (germline): SGDLS, YYNGEE. CDR3 protein: CASASGGRTETQYF. CDR3 nucleotide sequence: TGTGCCAGCGCCTCAGGGGGTCGGACAGAGACCCAGTACTTC.

The chain is built from TRBV7-2 and TRBJ2-4, with 8 bases fitting TRBD1. CDR1 and CDR2 from the germline V gene are SGHTA and FQGNSA. CDR3 length: 15 amino acids. V shed 1 base, J shed 9 bases, and the junction held 8 bases outside the gene matches. CDR3 amino acids: CASSLVGGQGGIQYF. For the CDR3, the DNA is TGTGCCAGCAGCTTAGTAGGAGGACAGGGAGGCATTCAGTACTTC.

V usage is TRBV6-5 and J usage is TRBJ1-6; 8 nucleotides match TRBD1. The germline V gene encodes CDR1 MNHEY and CDR2 SVGAGI. J lost 5 bases, V lost 5 bases, and 5 bases had no gene match. The CDR3 loop spans 15 amino acids. The CDR3 sequence is CASSVGQGDNSPLHF. As DNA, the CDR3 is TGTGCCAGCAGTGTTGGACAGGGAGATAATTCACCCCTCCACTTT.

The chain uses TRBV6-5 and TRBJ1-3; D gene unclear. Trimming took 6 bases from V and 3 from J, leaving 12 bases between them. The CDR3 is 14 amino acids. Germline V lookup: CDR1 MNHEY, CDR2 SVGAGI. The CDR3 region has the DNA TGTGCCAGCAGAACCTATCGCCTTGGAAACACCATATATTTT. Translating gives CASRTYRLGNTIYF.

The chain recombines TRBV5-1 with TRBJ2-7; 9 positions match TRBD1. The CDR3 is made up of 13 amino acids. CDR1 and CDR2 (germline): SGHRS, YFSETQ. With V trimmed by 5 bases and J by 4 bases, 4 bases remained unmatched. CDR3 nucleotide sequence: TGCGCCAGCAGGCCGGGACAGGGTTACGAGCAGTACTTC. Amino acids: CASRPGQGYEQYF.

The rearrangement links TRBV7-2 to TRBJ1-1, with 8 bases aligning to TRBD1. V shed 5 bases and J 5 bases; nucleotides not matched to a gene: 13. The CDR3 is 16 residues long. The germline V gene has CDR1 SGHTA and CDR2 FQGNSA. This chain's CDR3 is CASSIQGAGAGTEAFF. CDR3 in DNA: TGTGCCAGCAGCATCCAGGGGGCAGGTGCTGGGACTGAAGCTTTCTTT.

The V and J genes are TRBV5-1 and TRBJ2-3, with D perhaps TRBD2 (6 bases). Germline values: CDR1 SGHRS, CDR2 YFSETQ. V gave up 1 base and J gave up 3 bases, with 12 bases separating them. The CDR3 has 15 amino acids. CDR3 DNA sequence: TGCGCCAGCAGCTTGCGTGACGCGGGGACAGATACGCAGTATTTT. It is translated as CASSLRDAGTDTQYF.

This clone showed up just a few times. The chain links TRBV5-6 to TRBJ2-4; the D is unclear. Looked up from germline, CDR1 is SGHDT and CDR2 is YYEEEE. There are 14 residues in the CDR3. Trimming left V 4 bases short and J 3 bases short, with 11 bases between. The CDR3 DNA follows: TGTGCCAGCAGCCGAACCCTGGTCAAAAACATTCAGTACTTC. Translating gives CASSRTLVKNIQYF.

This clone is a singleton in its sample. The chain carries TRBV9 and TRBJ2-3, with TRBD2 matching 8 bases. The germline V gene has CDR1 SGDLS and CDR2 YYNGEE. With 4 bases clipped from V and 2 bases from J, the junction kept 9 bases outside the gene matches. The CDR3 covers 16 residues. The CDR3 region is CASSFRIAGNTDTQYF. The CDR3 region has the DNA TGTGCCAGCAGCTTCCGAATAGCGGGAAACACAGATACGCAGTATTTT.

This clone occurred once. The gene calls are TRBV27 and TRBJ2-2; 8 bases are a match to TRBD2. V was clipped by 10 bases and J by 4 bases; unmatched bases: 5. Germline CDR1 and CDR2: MNHEY and SMNVEV (reference sequence). The CDR3 has 13 amino acids. The CDR3 coding sequence is TGTGCCACGGGACTAGTGTCCACCGGGGAGCTGTTTTTT. Translating it yields CATGLVSTGELFF.

The V call is TRBV5-1, the J call TRBJ2-2; 11 bases match TRBD2. Trimming removed 2 bases from V and 2 bases from J; junction bases left unmatched: 2. The CDR3 runs to 16 residues. Germline CDR1 SGHRS, CDR2 YFSETQ. The CDR3 here is CASSLLAGANTGELFF. The CDR3 DNA reads TGCGCCAGCAGCTTACTAGCGGGGGCCAACACCGGGGAGCTGTTTTTT.

The CDR3 here is CASSVIGQEYNEQFF. The CDR3 DNA is TGTGCCAGCAGCGTTATAGGACAAGAATACAATGAGCAGTTCTTC. The chain joins TRBV9 to TRBJ2-1, with D perhaps matching TRBD1 (5 bases). Germline CDR1 and CDR2: SGDLS and YYNGEE. The germline V and J ends were trimmed by 2 bases and 4 bases, with 13 bases remaining between them. CDR3 length equals 15 residues.